The 28 T cell receptor beta chains listed next were all sequenced from one sample in a study of blood T cells in healthy people across ages. PCR was performed a second time for about 7 to 11 cycles using a sample-barcoded 5' primer and a J-beta primer mix. In TCRdb, the 5' RACE reads were re-called with MiXCR into one record per CDR3 protein. The table records just over 1 million distinct CDR3 sequences, more than 40% of them present only once. What was sequenced was blood. Receptors were obtained from an older woman in good health.

The CDR3 coding sequence is TGTGCCAGCAGCTTGTCGGGAGCTAGCGGGGGGGAGCAGTACTTC. Translating it yields CASSLSGASGGEQYF. The chain couples TRBV5-4 to TRBJ2-5; 12 bases fit TRBD2. Germline CDR1 SGHNT, CDR2 YYREEE (reference sequence). The J segment lost 11 bases and the V segment lost 1 base, leaving 9 bases of the junction unmatched. CDR3 length: 15 residues.

The chain has TRBV7-9 and TRBJ1-4, with D hard to call. The CDR3 is 11 residues long. Germline V lookup: CDR1 SEHNR, CDR2 FQNEAQ (reference sequence). Trimming took off 6 bases at V and 4 bases at J, with 3 bases between the two ends. CDR3 coding DNA: TGTGCCAGCAGGAGTAATGAAAAACTGTTTTTT. Protein: CASRSNEKLFF.

This chain connects TRBV13 to TRBJ2-1, with 8 bases fitting TRBD2. This CDR3 spans 16 amino acids. V dropped 5 bases and J dropped 0; count of bases not matched to a gene: 6. Germline lookup yields CDR1 PRHDT and CDR2 FYEKMQ (reference sequence). CDR3 DNA: TGTGCCAGCAGCAGAGGACTAGCCGACTCCTACAATGAGCAGTTCTTC. The encoded protein is CASSRGLADSYNEQFF.

The V call is TRBV5-1, the J call TRBJ1-5, with 7 bases matching TRBD1. The CDR3 runs to 14 residues. CDR1 is SGHRS, CDR2 YFSETQ, per germline. The ends lost 7 bases at V and 4 bases at J; junction bases unmatched: 8. The CDR3 nucleotides read TGCGCCAGCCTGGGACAGACCTATAATCAGCCCCAGCATTTT. Translation: CASLGQTYNQPQHF. Complete variable domain (other parts from reference TRBV5-1 and TRBJ1-5): KAGVTQTPRYLIKTRGQQVTLSCSPISGHRSVSWYQQTPGQGLQFLFEYFSETQRNKGNFPGRFSGRQFSNSRSEMNVSTLELGDSALYLCASLGQTYNQPQHFGDGTRLSIL.

The rearrangement links TRBV9 to TRBJ2-1, with 13 bases fitting TRBD2. The CDR3 consists of 15 residues. The germline V gene encodes CDR1 SGDLS and CDR2 YYNGEE. V gave up 4 bases and J gave up 9 bases; unmatched junction bases: 7. The CDR3 sequence: CASSYGLAGVAEQFF. DNA of the CDR3: TGTGCCAGCAGCTATGGACTAGCGGGAGTGGCTGAGCAGTTCTTC.

The table lists this clonotype with a few counts. This chain uses TRBV20-1 with TRBJ2-1, with 10 bases aligning to TRBD2. Looked up from germline, CDR1 is DFQATT and CDR2 is SNEGSKA (reference sequence). The CDR3 sequence is 15 residues long. Unmatched junction bases numbered 7, after V lost 0 bases and J lost 8 bases. The CDR3 DNA reads as TGCAGTGCTAGAGATCGCCTAGCGGGAGCCGATGAGCAGTTCTTC. As protein: CSARDRLAGADEQFF.

The V and J genes are TRBV7-9 and TRBJ2-1; no clear D. From germline, CDR1 is SEHNR and CDR2 FQNEAQ (reference sequence). The CDR3 consists of 14 residues. Trimming took 8 bases from V and 4 from J, leaving 15 bases between them. In DNA form, the CDR3 reads TGTGCCAGCGGGCTTCGACCCCCTTACAATGAGCAGTTCTTC. It codes for CASGLRPPYNEQFF.

V usage is TRBV29-1 and J usage is TRBJ2-5; no definite D call. Germline values: CDR1 SQVTM, CDR2 ANQGSEA. V lost 3 bases to trimming and J lost 5 bases, with 25 bases between them. The CDR3 has 17 residues. The CDR3 sequence: CSVELFPGLDRMETQYF. The DNA of the CDR3 is TGCAGCGTTGAGTTGTTTCCGGGTTTAGACCGAATGGAGACCCAGTACTTC. The variable domain in full, with the rest retrieved from reference TRBV29-1 and TRBJ2-5, is SAVISQKPSRDICQRGTSLTIQCQVDSQVTMMFWYRQQPGQSLTLIATANQGSEATYESGFVIDKFPISRPNLTFSTLTVSNMSPEDSSIYLCSVELFPGLDRMETQYFGPGTRLLVL.

The J gene is TRBJ2-5, the V gene TRBV20-1, with 9 bases fitting TRBD2. The J call may be mistaken, given a closer DNA end match to TRBJ2-7. Germline V CDR1 and CDR2: DFQATT, SNEGSKA (reference sequence). This CDR3 region has 16 residues. CDR3 in DNA: TGCAGTGCTAGAGATTCGAGGACTAGCGTCCCCTACGAGCAGTACTTC. It specifies CSARDSRTSVPYEQYF.

This clonotype occurred many times. The junction differs from germline at one of its ends, possibly a read error. The V gene is TRBV5-1, the J gene TRBJ2-7; TRBD2 is a possible D gene (6 bases). Germline V lookup: CDR1 SGHRS, CDR2 YFSETQ. CDR3 length: 13 amino acids. CDR3 DNA: TGTGCCAGCAGTTCGGGAGTGAGCTACGAGCAGTACTTC. It specifies CASSSGVSYEQYF. The variable domain in full, with the rest retrieved from reference TRBV5-1 and TRBJ2-7, is KAGVTQTPRYLIKTRGQQVTLSCSPISGHRSVSWYQQTPGQGLQFLFEYFSETQRNKGNFPGRFSGRQFSNSRSEMNVSTLELGDSALYLCASSSGVSYEQYFGPGTRLTVT.

This chain links TRBV11-2 with TRBJ2-7, with D perhaps matching TRBD1 or TRBD2 (6 bases each). V lost 1 base and J 1 base, leaving 17 bases between the germline ends. This CDR3 is built from 17 residues. The germline gives CDR1 SGHAT, CDR2 FQNNGV. Here the CDR3 reads CASSLAGAGPQSYEQYF. DNA for the CDR3: TGTGCCAGCAGCTTAGCGGGGGCCGGACCACAATCCTACGAGCAGTACTTC.

The CDR3 coding sequence is TGCGCCAGCAGCTCCGGGAGTATGGGAGAGACCCAGTACTTC. As protein: CASSSGSMGETQYF. This sequence joins TRBV5-1 and TRBJ2-5, with D possibly matching TRBD2 (6 bases). Deletions cut 3 bases from V and 4 bases from J, with 13 bases between. CDR3 length equals 14 residues. Germline loops: CDR1 SGHRS, CDR2 YFSETQ.

This clonotype has only a few counts. This rearrangement joins TRBV20-1 to TRBJ1-6; D ambiguous. Trimming shortened V by 5 bases and J by 9 bases, and 14 bases separated the two germline ends. CDR1 is DFQATT and CDR2 is SNEGSKA in the germline V gene (reference sequence). This CDR3 has 13 amino acids. DNA for the CDR3: TGCAGTGCTCTACAGATAAATGGTTCACCCCTCCACTTT. Its translation: CSALQINGSPLHF.

This chain links TRBV20-1 with TRBJ2-7; tentatively, D is TRBD1 (6 bases). Trimming stripped 2 bases from V and 5 bases from J, with 16 bases between. CDR3 size: 14 residues. Germline V gives CDR1 DFQATT, CDR2 SNEGSKA (reference sequence). The CDR3: CSARQAMGADEQYF. The DNA of the CDR3 is TGCAGTGCTAGACAGGCCATGGGGGCAGACGAGCAGTACTTC.

This clonotype was found a few times. The genes are TRBV28 and TRBJ2-1; D assignment may be TRBD1 or TRBD2 (5 bases each). Trimming shortened V by 3 bases and J by 6 bases, and 12 bases separated the two germline ends. This CDR3 region has 14 residues. Germline CDR1 reads MDHEN; CDR2 reads SYDVKM. CDR3 amino acids: CASSFEGTGNEQFF. The DNA for the CDR3 is TGTGCCAGCAGTTTCGAGGGGACGGGCAATGAGCAGTTCTTC.

This clonotype showed up just a few times. The chain couples TRBV9 to TRBJ2-7, with 11 bases fitting TRBD2. The CDR3 is 15 residues long. The ends lost 5 bases at V and 3 bases at J; junction bases unmatched: 7. The V gene's germline CDR1 is SGDLS and CDR2 YYNGEE. The CDR3 region is CASRKTSGTNYEQYF. The DNA of the CDR3 is TGTGCCAGCAGGAAGACTAGCGGGACTAACTACGAGCAGTACTTC.

CDR3 sequence (DNA): TGTGCCACTCTTGGGGCCCAAAATTCACCCCTCCACTTT. Translation: CATLGAQNSPLHF. The rearrangement links TRBV12-3 or TRBV12-4 to TRBJ1-6, with D maybe TRBD1 (5 bases). The CDR3 totals 13 residues. V was shortened by 10 bases and J by 7 bases, with 14 bases between the two germline ends.

The chain has TRBV20-1 and TRBJ2-5, with 9 bases that match TRBD1. Germline CDR1 and CDR2: DFQATT and SNEGSKA (reference sequence). The CDR3 sequence is 15 residues long. The V segment lost 6 bases and the J segment 2 bases; nucleotides outside the gene matches: 10. The CDR3, as DNA: TGCAGTGCAAAGAATCGACAGGGGGTTCAAGAGACCCAGTACTTC. Translation: CSAKNRQGVQETQYF.

Of note for this clonotype: This sequence may be a read error, since a much larger clone differs from it by one base. CDR3 sequence: CASSGKRSYEQYF. Written as DNA, the CDR3 is TGTGCCAGCAGCGGAAAACGGAGCTACGAGCAGTACTTC. The J gene is TRBJ2-7, the V gene TRBV9; D unresolved. V was shortened by 3 bases and J by 3 bases, with 10 bases between the two germline ends. There are 13 residues in the CDR3. Germline loops: CDR1 SGDLS, CDR2 YYNGEE. Together with reference TRBV9 and TRBJ2-7, the CDR3 gives the full variable domain: DSGVTQTPKHLITATGQRVTLRCSPRSGDLSVYWYQQSLDQGLQFLIQYYNGEERAKGNILERFSAQQFPDLHSELNLSSLELGDSALYFCASSGKRSYEQYFGPGTRLTVT.

This clonotype was seen a few times. The chain joins TRBV27 to TRBJ2-7, with D perhaps matching TRBD2 (6 bases). CDR3 length equals 14 residues. Trimming took off 8 bases at V and 2 bases at J, with 16 bases between the two ends. In germline, CDR1 is MNHEY, CDR2 SMNVEV (reference sequence). CDR3 loop: CASPLSGLPYEQYF. The CDR3, as DNA: TGTGCCAGCCCTTTGTCAGGACTACCCTACGAGCAGTACTTC.

The V call is TRBV20-1, the J call TRBJ1-6, with D possibly being TRBD1 (5 bases). There are 14 residues in the CDR3. Looked up from germline, CDR1 is DFQATT and CDR2 is SNEGSKA (reference sequence). Trimming removed 1 base from V and 9 bases from J, with 13 bases in between. CDR3 residues: CSARVQGVFSPLHF. CDR3 DNA sequence: TGCAGTGCTAGAGTGCAGGGAGTATTTTCACCCCTCCACTTT.

This clonotype has just a few counts. The chain joins TRBV5-1 to TRBJ2-7; TRBD1 agrees at 7 bases. The CDR3 is made up of 16 amino acids. Per germline, CDR1 SGHRS and CDR2 YFSETQ. V lost 4 bases to trimming and J lost 4 bases; unmatched junction nucleotides: 14. The CDR3 is CASSPDDRVIGYEQYF. CDR3 DNA sequence: TGCGCCAGCAGCCCTGATGACAGGGTGATTGGATACGAGCAGTACTTC.

This clonotype showed up just a few times. CDR3 in DNA: TGTGCCATCAGCCCAGGACTAGCGGGAGGGTCGTCCTACGAGCAGTACTTC. Its protein is CAISPGLAGGSSYEQYF. The chain employs TRBV10-3 and TRBJ2-7, with 15 bases matching TRBD2. With V trimmed by 6 bases and J by 1 base, 7 bases remained unmatched. This CDR3 is 17 amino acids long. The germline gives CDR1 ENHRY, CDR2 SYGVKD.

The J gene is TRBJ1-1, the V gene TRBV20-1; D might be TRBD1 (5 bases). The length of the CDR3 is 12 residues. The V gene lost 4 bases and the J gene lost 4 bases, with 10 bases spanning the gap. Per the germline V gene, CDR1 is DFQATT and CDR2 is SNEGSKA (reference sequence). In nucleotides, the CDR3 is TGCAGTGCTATGGGGGATGTCACTGAAGCTTTCTTT. This translates into CSAMGDVTEAFF.

This clonotype was seen more than once but under ten times. V and J are TRBV20-1 and TRBJ1-6; TRBD1 matches 9 bases. With 2 bases clipped from V and 0 bases from J, the junction kept 11 bases outside the gene matches. There are 19 residues in the CDR3. The germline V gene has CDR1 DFQATT and CDR2 SNEGSKA (reference sequence). CDR3 protein: CSARKKNRGPSSYNSPLHF. DNA of the CDR3: TGCAGTGCTAGAAAAAAAAACAGGGGGCCGAGCTCCTATAATTCACCCCTCCACTTT.

This clonotype was picked up one time. The chain couples TRBV7-8 to TRBJ2-3; TRBD2 agrees at 7 bases. The CDR3 runs to 16 residues. Germline lookup yields CDR1 SGHVS and CDR2 FQNEAQ. V lost 5 bases, J lost 6 bases, and 14 bases stayed unmatched. The CDR3 coding sequence is TGTGCCAGCAGCCCAGATCTAGCTGGGAGGGCCGATACGCAGTATTTT. Translated: CASSPDLAGRADTQYF.

This clonotype was seen only a few times. This chain uses TRBV11-2 with TRBJ2-5; D is unresolved. The ends were cut back, 0 bases at V and 2 bases at J, with 13 bases in the middle. Germline V gene sequence: CDR1 SGHAT, CDR2 FQNNGV. The CDR3 contains 16 residues. The CDR3 nucleotides are TGTGCCAGCAGCTTAGAGTTATTAGAGATACAAGAGACCCAGTACTTC. It is translated as CASSLELLEIQETQYF.

Regarding this clonotype: The junction departs from the called germline gene at one end, perhaps through a read error. J is TRBJ2-3 and V is TRBV5-1; D call uncertain. The CDR3 spans 14 residues. CDR1 and CDR2 from the germline V gene are SGHRS and YFSETQ. The CDR3 DNA is TGCGCCACCAGCTTGGCCCTTGAGGCAGATACGCAGTATTTT. Translation: CATSLALEADTQYF.